This note documents a single T cell receptor (beta chain) sequence. Profiled with immunoSEQ multiplex PCR; TCRdb holds only in-frame clones, not every one. This repertoire shows about 100,000 clones, 85% to 95% found once; its top ten account for 12%. This CDR3 contains 13 residues. Trimming removed 4 bases at V and 4 bases at J, with 8 bases between. Germline V gives CDR1 SEHNR, CDR2 FQNEAQ (reference sequence). These data originate in a study of siplizumab effects on memory and regulatory T cells. This sequence was found in a human donor in good health. The specimen sequenced was non-Treg CD4+ T cells sorted from blood. The chain links TRBV7-9 to TRBJ2-1; maybe TRBD2 (6 bases). CDR3: CASSSGEYNEQFF. The CDR3 nucleotides read TGTGCCAGCAGCTCGGGAGAGTACAATGAGCAGTTCTTC. Based on the CDR3 plus reference TRBV7-9 and TRBJ2-1, the full variable domain is DTGVSQNPRHKITKRGQNVTFRCDPISEHNRLYWYRQTLGQGPEFLTYFQNEAQLEKSRLLSDRFSAERPKGSFSTLEIQRTEQGDSAMYLCASSSGEYNEQFFGPGTRLTVL.